Listed here are 7 T cell receptor beta chains from one sample, sequenced in a study of T-cell memory formation after mild COVID-19. One entry per CDR3 protein results from TCRdb running MiXCR on the 5' RACE reads. This table has tens of thousands of distinct CDR3 sequences, 6% to 9.5% appearing once. The specimen was PBMCs or a T cell subset sorted from them (not recorded which). The source is a man between 18 and 29 years old who had mild COVID-19 (a few samples of this study predate the infection). Cell type and time point are not known.

A few counts support this clonotype. The rearrangement joins TRBV10-2 to TRBJ2-7; 12 nucleotides agree with TRBD2. This CDR3 has 17 residues. Germline values: CDR1 WSHSY, CDR2 SAAADI. Trimming cost V 3 bases and J 4 bases; bases outside gene matches: 10. The CDR3 DNA follows: TGCGCCAGCAGTGAAGGGCCGGGACTAGCGGGTTATTACGAGCAGTACGTC. It specifies CASSEGPGLAGYYEQYV.

V usage is TRBV4-3 and J usage is TRBJ2-7; tentative D call: TRBD2 (6 bases). Germline-derived CDR1 and CDR2 are LGHNA and YSLEER. The V end was cut by 1 base, the J end by 3 bases, with 13 bases between. CDR3 length: 15 residues. CDR3 residues: CASSQGDGGFYEQYF. Written as DNA, the CDR3 is TGCGCCAGCAGCCAAGGAGACGGGGGATTCTACGAGCAGTACTTC.

In this sample, this clonotype turned up a few times. The chain has TRBV9 and TRBJ2-2; the D gene is possibly TRBD1 (6 bases). The CDR3 loop spans 16 amino acids. The V end lost 0 bases, the J end lost 2 bases, and 11 bases lay between the germline ends. The V gene's germline CDR1 is SGDLS and CDR2 YYNGEE. The CDR3 region is CASSVGSQGNTGELFF. The CDR3 nucleotides are TGTGCCAGCAGCGTAGGCTCACAGGGTAACACCGGGGAGCTGTTTTTT.

The gene calls are TRBV5-1 and TRBJ2-2; TRBD2 matches 7 bases. This CDR3 is built from 14 residues. Germline values: CDR1 SGHRS, CDR2 YFSETQ. V dropped 7 bases and J dropped 3; count of bases not matched to a gene: 6. CDR3 DNA sequence: TGCGCCAGCTCGGCCGGGGGGTACACCGGGGAGCTGTTTTTT. It codes for CASSAGGYTGELFF.

This clonotype was found many times. V is TRBV30 and J is TRBJ1-6; D may be TRBD1 (5 bases). This CDR3 spans 12 amino acids. Between the trimmed V and J ends, which lost 0 bases and 11 bases, there was a span of 8 bases. Germline assignment: CDR1 GTSNPN and CDR2 SVGIG (reference sequence). The CDR3 coding sequence is TGTGCCTGGAGTGTGGGGGATCCACCCCTCCACTTT. It codes for CAWSVGDPPLHF.

The CDR3, as DNA: TGTGCCAGCAGCTTAGTGGGTCAAGAGACCCAGTACTTC. This codes for CASSLVGQETQYF. The genes are TRBV11-2 and TRBJ2-5; D gene uncertain. Between the trimmed V and J ends, which lost 1 base and 2 bases, there was a span of 5 bases. This CDR3 is built from 13 residues. Germline-derived CDR1 and CDR2 are SGHAT and FQNNGV.

V is TRBV18 and J is TRBJ2-5; 9 positions agree with TRBD2. This CDR3 spans 15 amino acids. Germline V gene data show CDR1 as KGHSH and CDR2 as LQKENI. With V trimmed by 6 bases and J by 2 bases, 7 bases remained unmatched. The CDR3 DNA follows: TGTGCCAGCTCCCTTAGCGGGGGAGCTCAAGAGACCCAGTACTTC. Its translation is CASSLSGGAQETQYF.